One and the same sample provided the 2 T cell receptor beta chains below, sequenced in a study of cytomegalovirus exposure and HLA in healthy donors. The PCR ran on 60 Vbeta and 13 Jbeta primers. Profiled with immunoSEQ multiplex PCR; TCRdb holds only in-frame clones, not every one. Altogether about 160,000 clones are present, around 80% being singletons, with the ten largest covering roughly 1.9%. Sequenced input: PBMCs. These receptors came from a man aged 35-49 years in good health and CMV-seronegative.

This chain connects TRBV7-9 to TRBJ1-3; no reliable D call. V lost 5 bases, J lost 4 bases, and 18 bases lay in between. Germline V CDR1 and CDR2: SEHNR, FQNEAQ (reference sequence). The CDR3 sequence is 16 residues long. The CDR3 sequence: CASSPPKQPFGNTIYF. CDR3 coding DNA: TGTGCCAGCAGCCCCCCGAAACAGCCCTTCGGAAACACCATATATTTT.

The chain combines TRBV2 with TRBJ2-5, with 12 nucleotides matching TRBD2. The V gene's germline CDR1 is SNHLY and CDR2 FYNNEI. This CDR3 spans 18 amino acids. V was pared by 7 bases and J by 2 bases, with 14 bases of the junction left unmatched. The CDR3 nucleotides read TGTGCCAGCATGGTGGGGGGCGGGACTAGCGGGCCTCAAGAGACCCAGTACTTC. Translating it yields CASMVGGGTSGPQETQYF.